Below are 2 T cell receptor beta chains sequenced from a single sample in a study of cytomegalovirus exposure and HLA in healthy donors. The protocol was immunoSEQ multiplex PCR, while the TCRdb copy is restricted to in-frame clones and leaves out a portion. The repertoire holds some 130,000 clones, with 88% as singletons. The sequenced material came from PBMCs. These receptors came from a man between 25 and 39 years old in good health and CMV-seronegative.

This clone was recorded once. V gene TRBV7-9 combines with J gene TRBJ1-1, with 9 bases identical to TRBD1. The germline gives CDR1 SEHNR, CDR2 FQNEAQ (reference sequence). The CDR3 totals 16 residues. The trim removed 3 bases at V and 5 bases at J, leaving 10 bases unmatched. CDR3: CASSLGLRQGDTEAFF. In nucleotides, the CDR3 is TGTGCCAGCAGCTTGGGGTTGAGACAGGGGGATACTGAAGCTTTCTTT.

Remarks on this clone: The same CDR3 is also encoded by other DNA sequences in this sample. The gene calls are TRBV19 and TRBJ2-1; 13 nucleotides agree with TRBD2. The CDR3 spans 14 residues. CDR1 is LNHDA, CDR2 SQIVND, per germline (reference sequence). V gave up 9 bases and J gave up 7 bases; unmatched junction bases: 6. CDR3 coding DNA: TGTGCCAGCCGACTAGCGGGAGGTAGGAATGAGCAGTTCTTC. Its protein product is CASRLAGGRNEQFF. Together with reference TRBV19 and TRBJ2-1, the CDR3 gives the full variable domain: DGGITQSPKYLFRKEGQNVTLSCEQNLNHDAMYWYRQDPGQGLRLIYYSQIVNDFQKGDIAEGYSVSREKKESFPLTVTSAQKNPTAFYLCASRLAGGRNEQFFGPGTRLTVL.